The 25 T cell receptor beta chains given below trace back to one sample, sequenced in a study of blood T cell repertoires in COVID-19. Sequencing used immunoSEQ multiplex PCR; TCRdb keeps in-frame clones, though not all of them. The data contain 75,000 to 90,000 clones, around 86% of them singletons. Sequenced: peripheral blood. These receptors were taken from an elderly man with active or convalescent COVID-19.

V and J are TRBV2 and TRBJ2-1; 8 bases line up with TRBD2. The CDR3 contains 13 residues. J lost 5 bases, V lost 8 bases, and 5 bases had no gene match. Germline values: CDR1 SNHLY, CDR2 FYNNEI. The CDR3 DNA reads TGTGCCAGCGCTGGACTAGCCGACAATGAGCAGTTCTTC. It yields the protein CASAGLADNEQFF.

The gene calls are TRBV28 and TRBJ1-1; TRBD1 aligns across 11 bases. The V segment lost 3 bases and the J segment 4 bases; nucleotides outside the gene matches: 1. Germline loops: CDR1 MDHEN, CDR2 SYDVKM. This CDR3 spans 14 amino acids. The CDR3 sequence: CASSLGQGGTEAFF. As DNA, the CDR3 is TGTGCCAGCAGTTTGGGACAGGGGGGCACTGAAGCTTTCTTT.

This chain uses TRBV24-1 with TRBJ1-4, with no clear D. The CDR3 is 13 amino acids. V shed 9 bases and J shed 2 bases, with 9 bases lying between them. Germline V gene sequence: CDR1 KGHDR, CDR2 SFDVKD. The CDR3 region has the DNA TGTGCCACCTCTGACGGGACTAATGAAAAACTGTTTTTT. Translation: CATSDGTNEKLFF.

The CDR3 nucleotides are TGTGCCAGCCTAGCCCCATTAGCGGGGGGGCTCACCGGGGAGCTGTTTTTT. Its protein product is CASLAPLAGGLTGELFF. V usage is TRBV19 and J usage is TRBJ2-2; 11 bases line up with TRBD2. Unmatched junction bases numbered 13, after V lost 9 bases and J lost 4 bases. Germline CDR1 reads LNHDA; CDR2 reads SQIVND (reference sequence). CDR3 length: 17 amino acids.

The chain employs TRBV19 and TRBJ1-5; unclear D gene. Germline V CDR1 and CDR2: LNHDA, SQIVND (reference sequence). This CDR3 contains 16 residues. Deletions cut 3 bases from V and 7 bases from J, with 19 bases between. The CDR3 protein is CASSILKGGRRQPQHF. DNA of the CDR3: TGTGCCAGTAGTATTTTGAAGGGCGGGCGTCGGCAGCCCCAGCATTTT.

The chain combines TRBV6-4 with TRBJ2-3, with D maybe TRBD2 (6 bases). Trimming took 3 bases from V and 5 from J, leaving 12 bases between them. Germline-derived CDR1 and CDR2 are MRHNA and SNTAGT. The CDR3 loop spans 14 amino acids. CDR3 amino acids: CASSDGGTRDTQYF. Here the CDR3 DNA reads TGTGCCAGCAGTGATGGGGGGACCCGAGATACGCAGTATTTT.

As DNA, the CDR3 is TGTGCCAGCAGCCCGAAAGCGGGCGCGAACACCGGGGAGCTGTTTTTT. Translation gives CASSPKAGANTGELFF. The chain uses TRBV5-4 and TRBJ2-2, with D possibly being TRBD2 (6 bases). Trimming cost V 4 bases and J 0 bases, with 13 bases left between them. CDR3 length: 16 residues. Per the germline V gene, CDR1 is SGHNT and CDR2 is YYREEE (reference sequence).

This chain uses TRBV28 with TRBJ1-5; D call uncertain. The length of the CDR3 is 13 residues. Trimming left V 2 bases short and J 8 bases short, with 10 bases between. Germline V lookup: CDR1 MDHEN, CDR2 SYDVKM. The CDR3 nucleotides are TGTGCCAGCAGTTTAATCGGGAGGGAGCCCCAGCATTTT. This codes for CASSLIGREPQHF.

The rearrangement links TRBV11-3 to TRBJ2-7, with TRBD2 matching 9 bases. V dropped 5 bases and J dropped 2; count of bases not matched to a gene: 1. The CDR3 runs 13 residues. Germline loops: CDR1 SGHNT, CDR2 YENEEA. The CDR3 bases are TGTGCCAGCAGCGCGGGGGGGGCCTACGAGCAGTACGTC. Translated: CASSAGGAYEQYV.

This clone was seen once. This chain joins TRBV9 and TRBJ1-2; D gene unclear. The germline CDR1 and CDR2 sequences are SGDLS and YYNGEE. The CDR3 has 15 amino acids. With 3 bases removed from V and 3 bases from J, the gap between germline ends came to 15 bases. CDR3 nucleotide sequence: TGTGCCAGCAGCGAGGGAGGGCTCCCCTACTATGGCTACACCTTC. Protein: CASSEGGLPYYGYTF.

The CDR3 nucleotides are TGCGCCAGCAGCTTGGAGGGACAGGGTCTTTCACCCCTCCACTTT. Its translation: CASSLEGQGLSPLHF. The chain couples TRBV5-1 to TRBJ1-6; 9 nucleotides agree with TRBD1. The CDR3 consists of 15 residues. CDR1 is SGHRS and CDR2 is YFSETQ in the germline V gene. V lost 0 bases to trimming and J lost 9 bases; unmatched junction nucleotides: 4.

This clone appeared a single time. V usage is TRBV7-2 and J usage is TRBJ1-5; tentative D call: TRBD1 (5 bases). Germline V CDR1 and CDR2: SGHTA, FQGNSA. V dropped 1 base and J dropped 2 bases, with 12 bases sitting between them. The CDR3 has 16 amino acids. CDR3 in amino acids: CASSLGSWGGNQPQHF. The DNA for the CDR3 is TGTGCCAGCAGCTTAGGGTCCTGGGGGGGCAATCAGCCCCAGCATTTT. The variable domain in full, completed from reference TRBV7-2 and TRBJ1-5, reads GAGVSQSPSNKVTEKGKDVELRCDPISGHTALYWYRQSLGQGLEFLIYFQGNSAPDKSGLPSDRFSAERTGGSVSTLTIQRTQQEDSAVYLCASSLGSWGGNQPQHFGDGTRLSIL.

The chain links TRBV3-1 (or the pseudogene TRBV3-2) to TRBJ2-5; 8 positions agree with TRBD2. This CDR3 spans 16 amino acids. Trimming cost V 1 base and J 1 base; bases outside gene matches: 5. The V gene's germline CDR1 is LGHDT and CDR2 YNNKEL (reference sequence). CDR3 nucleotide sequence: TGTGCCAGCAGCCAAGTTTTAGCGGGAAGCCAAGAGACCCAGTACTTC. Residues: CASSQVLAGSQETQYF.

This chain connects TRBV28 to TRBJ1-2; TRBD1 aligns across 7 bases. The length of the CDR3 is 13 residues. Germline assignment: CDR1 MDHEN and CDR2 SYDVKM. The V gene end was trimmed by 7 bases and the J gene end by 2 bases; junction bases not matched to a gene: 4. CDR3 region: CASIGTVNYGYTF. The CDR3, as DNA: TGTGCCAGCATCGGGACAGTCAACTATGGCTACACCTTC.

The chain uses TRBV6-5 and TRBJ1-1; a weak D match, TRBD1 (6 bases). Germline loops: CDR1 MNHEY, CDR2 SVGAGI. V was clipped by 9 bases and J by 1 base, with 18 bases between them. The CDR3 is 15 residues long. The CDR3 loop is CASRNYPGQNTEAFF. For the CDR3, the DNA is TGTGCCAGTCGCAATTACCCGGGACAGAACACTGAAGCTTTCTTT.

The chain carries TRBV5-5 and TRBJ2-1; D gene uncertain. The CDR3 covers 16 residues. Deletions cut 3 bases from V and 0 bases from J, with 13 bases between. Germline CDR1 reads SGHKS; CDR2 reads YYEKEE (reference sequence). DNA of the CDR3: TGTGCCAGCAGCTGGAGTACCACCGGCTCCTACAATGAGCAGTTCTTC. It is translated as CASSWSTTGSYNEQFF. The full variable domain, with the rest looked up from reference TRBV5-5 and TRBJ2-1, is DAGVTQSPTHLIKTRGQQVTLRCSPISGHKSVSWYQQVLGQGPQFIFQYYEKEERGRGNFPDRFSARQFPNYSSELNVNALLLGDSALYLCASSWSTTGSYNEQFFGPGTRLTVL.

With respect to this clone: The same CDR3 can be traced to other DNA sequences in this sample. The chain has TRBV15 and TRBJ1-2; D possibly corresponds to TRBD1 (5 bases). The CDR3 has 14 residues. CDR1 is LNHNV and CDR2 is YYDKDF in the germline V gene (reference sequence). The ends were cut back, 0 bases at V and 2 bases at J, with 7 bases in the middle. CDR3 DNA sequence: TGTGCCACCAGCAGAGACAGGGCCAACTATGGCTACACCTTC. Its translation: CATSRDRANYGYTF.

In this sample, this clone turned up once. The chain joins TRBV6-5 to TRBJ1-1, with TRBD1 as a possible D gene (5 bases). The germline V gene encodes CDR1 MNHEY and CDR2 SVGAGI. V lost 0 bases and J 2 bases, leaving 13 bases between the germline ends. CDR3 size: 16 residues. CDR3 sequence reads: CASSYSSTRVNTEAFF. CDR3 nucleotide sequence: TGTGCCAGCAGTTACTCTTCCACCAGGGTAAACACTGAAGCTTTCTTT.

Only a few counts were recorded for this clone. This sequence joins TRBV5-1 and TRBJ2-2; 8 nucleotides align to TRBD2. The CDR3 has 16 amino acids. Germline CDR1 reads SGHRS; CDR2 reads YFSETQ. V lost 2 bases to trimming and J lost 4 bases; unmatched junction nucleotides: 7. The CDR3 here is CASSLAGAYTTGELFF. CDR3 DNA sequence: TGCGCCAGCAGCTTAGCGGGAGCTTATACCACCGGGGAGCTGTTTTTT.

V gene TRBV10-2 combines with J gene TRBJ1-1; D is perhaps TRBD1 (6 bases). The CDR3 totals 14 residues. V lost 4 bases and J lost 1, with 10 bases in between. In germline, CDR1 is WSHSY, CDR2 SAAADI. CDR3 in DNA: TGCGCCAGCAGTGCAAACAGGGAGAACACTGAAGCTTTCTTT. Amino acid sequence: CASSANRENTEAFF.

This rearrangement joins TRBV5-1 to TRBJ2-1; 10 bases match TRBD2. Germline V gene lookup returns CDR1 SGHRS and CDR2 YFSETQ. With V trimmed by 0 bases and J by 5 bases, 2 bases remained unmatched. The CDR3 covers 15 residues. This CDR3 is CASSLVLAGNNEQFF. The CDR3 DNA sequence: TGCGCCAGCAGCTTGGTACTAGCGGGGAACAATGAGCAGTTCTTC.

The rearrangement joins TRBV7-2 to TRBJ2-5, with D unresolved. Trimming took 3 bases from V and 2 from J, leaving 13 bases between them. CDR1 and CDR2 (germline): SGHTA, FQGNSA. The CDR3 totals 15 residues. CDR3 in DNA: TGTGCCAGCAGCTTGAGTCTACAGAAACAAGAGACCCAGTACTTC. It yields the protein CASSLSLQKQETQYF.

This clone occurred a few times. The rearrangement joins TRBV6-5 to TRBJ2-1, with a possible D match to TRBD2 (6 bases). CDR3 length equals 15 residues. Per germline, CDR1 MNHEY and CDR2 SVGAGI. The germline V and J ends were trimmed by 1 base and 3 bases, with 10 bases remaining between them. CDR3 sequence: CASSYLRGNYNEQFF. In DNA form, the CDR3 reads TGTGCCAGCAGTTACTTACGGGGGAACTACAATGAGCAGTTCTTC.

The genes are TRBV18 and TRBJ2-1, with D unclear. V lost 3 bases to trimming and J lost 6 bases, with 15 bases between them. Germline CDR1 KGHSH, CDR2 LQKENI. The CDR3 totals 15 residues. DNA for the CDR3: TGTGCCAGCTCACCCTTAGTATACGGTGGCAATGAGCAGTTCTTC. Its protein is CASSPLVYGGNEQFF.

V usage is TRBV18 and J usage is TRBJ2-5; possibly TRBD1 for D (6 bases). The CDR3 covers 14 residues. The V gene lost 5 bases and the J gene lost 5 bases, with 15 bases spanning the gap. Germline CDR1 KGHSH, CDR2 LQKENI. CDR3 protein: CASSDNYRAETQYF. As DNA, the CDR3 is TGTGCCAGCTCAGATAACTACAGGGCGGAGACCCAGTACTTC.